The 2 T cell receptor beta chains below were found in one sample sequenced in a study of cytomegalovirus exposure and HLA in healthy donors. With 60 Vbeta and 13 Jbeta primers, the PCR was carried out. Produced via immunoSEQ multiplex PCR; TCRdb's table is partial and in-frame only. Of approximately 30,000 clones detected, about three fifths appear once; the ten largest clones hold roughly 22%. Material: PBMCs. The source is a man between 50 and 59 years old in good health and CMV-seropositive.

The chain links TRBV29-1 to TRBJ2-5; TRBD1 matches at 7 bases. CDR1 is SQVTM and CDR2 is ANQGSEA in the germline V gene. The V and J ends lost 6 bases and 5 bases, in that order; junction bases with no gene match: 6. The CDR3 loop spans 12 amino acids. CDR3 nucleotide sequence: TGCAGCGTACAGGGGACGGGGGAGACCCAGTACTTC. Encoded protein: CSVQGTGETQYF. The full variable domain, in which reference TRBV29-1 and TRBJ2-5 provide the parts outside the CDR3, is SAVISQKPSRDICQRGTSLTIQCQVDSQVTMMFWYRQQPGQSLTLIATANQGSEATYESGFVIDKFPISRPNLTFSTLTVSNMSPEDSSIYLCSVQGTGETQYFGPGTRLLVL.

The chain links TRBV4-2 to TRBJ2-3; 8 nucleotides align to TRBD2. The CDR3 has 13 residues. CDR1 is LGHNA, CDR2 YNFKEQ, per germline. Germline trimming cut 0 bases from V and 10 bases from J; bases unmatched to any gene: 3. The CDR3 spells CASSQEGRGAQYF. The DNA for the CDR3 is TGTGCCAGCAGCCAAGAGGGGCGGGGGGCGCAGTATTTT.